This section outlines one TCR beta chain sequence together with its context. The sample is drawn from a study of blood T cell repertoires in COVID-19. Using immunoSEQ multiplex PCR, the repertoire was profiled, and TCRdb retains in-frame clones only, with some absent. This sample yields 250,000 or so clones, of which roughly 84% are seen a single time; more than 1.5% belongs to the top ten. The CDR3 has 16 amino acids. V lost 6 bases and J lost 2, with 19 bases in between. Germline V gives CDR1 MDHEN, CDR2 SYDVKM. The sample was peripheral blood. The TCR sequence derives from a woman between 40 and 50 years old who had recovered from COVID-19. The rearrangement links TRBV28 to TRBJ1-2, with TRBD1 as a possible D gene (6 bases). The CDR3 DNA reads TGTGCCAGCAGCATTCAACCGGGAGGGGGAAACTATGGCTACACCTTC. This translates into CASSIQPGGGNYGYTF.